This T cell receptor (beta chain) was retrieved from a study of technical replicates of blood from a handful of donors. Libraries were prepared by immunoSEQ multiplex PCR; TCRdb keeps only in-frame clonotypes and omits some of them. The profile shows around 70,000 clones, approximately 97% of them singletons. Germline trimming cut 3 bases from V and 1 base from J; bases unmatched to any gene: 12. The CDR3 extends over 17 amino acids. Germline CDR1 MNHEY, CDR2 SMNVEV (reference sequence). This receptor was identified in a human donor in good health. The V gene is TRBV27, the J gene TRBJ2-7, with 7 bases identical to TRBD2. The specimen sequenced was T cells isolated from PBMCs. Written as DNA, the CDR3 is TGTGCCAGCAGTTTTTCAGCGGGACCGAGGCCTTCCTACGAGCAGTACTTC. This sequence encodes CASSFSAGPRPSYEQYF.